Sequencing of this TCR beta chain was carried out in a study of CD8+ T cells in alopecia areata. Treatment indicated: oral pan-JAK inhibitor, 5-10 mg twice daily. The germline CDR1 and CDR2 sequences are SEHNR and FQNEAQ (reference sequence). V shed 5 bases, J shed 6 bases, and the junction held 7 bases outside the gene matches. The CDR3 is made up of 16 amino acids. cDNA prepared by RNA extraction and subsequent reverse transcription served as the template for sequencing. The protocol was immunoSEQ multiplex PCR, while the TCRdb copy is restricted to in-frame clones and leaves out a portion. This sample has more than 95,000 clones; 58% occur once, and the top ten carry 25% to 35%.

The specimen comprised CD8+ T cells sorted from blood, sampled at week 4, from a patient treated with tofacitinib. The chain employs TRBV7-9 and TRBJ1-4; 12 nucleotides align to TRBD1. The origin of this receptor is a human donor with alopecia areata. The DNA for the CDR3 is TGTGCCAGCAGCGAAAGGGACAGGGGGCAAGATGAAAAACTGTTTTTT. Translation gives CASSERDRGQDEKLFF.